What follows is one T cell receptor beta chain and its context. Its target is unknown. Profiled with immunoSEQ multiplex PCR; TCRdb holds only in-frame clones, not every one. The profile covers tens of thousands of clones, with roughly 76% appearing a single time and roughly 5.2% taken by the ten largest. The time point here: week 35, safety follow-up. In every dose of vaccine, 300 ug of mutant IDH1 20-mer peptide was given alongside topical imiquimod. In every donor, the tumor was a new WHO grade 3 or 4 IDH1-mutant, ATRX-lost astrocytoma. The data are from a study of a mutant IDH1 vaccine in newly diagnosed glioma. Study summary: Patients were started on vaccination 4-6 weeks after radiotherapy alone, or with temozolomide cycles. Sex distribution of treated patients was roughly 60% male and roughly 40% female; mean age was around 42 years.

General study findings and limits: Of the patients, less than 95% had vaccine-induced immune responses.

There are 14 residues in the CDR3. V lost 4 bases and J 0 bases, leaving 10 bases between the germline ends. CDR1 is SGHNT and CDR2 is YYREEE in the germline V gene (reference sequence). The chain has TRBV5-4 and TRBJ1-1, with D unclear. This material consisted of PBMCs, taken from a glioma patient whose treatment included an IDH1 peptide vaccine. The origin of this receptor is a middle-aged man with glioma. The CDR3 coding sequence is TGTGCCAGCAGCCCCGGGTTGGTGAACACTGAAGCTTTCTTT. Protein product: CASSPGLVNTEAFF.